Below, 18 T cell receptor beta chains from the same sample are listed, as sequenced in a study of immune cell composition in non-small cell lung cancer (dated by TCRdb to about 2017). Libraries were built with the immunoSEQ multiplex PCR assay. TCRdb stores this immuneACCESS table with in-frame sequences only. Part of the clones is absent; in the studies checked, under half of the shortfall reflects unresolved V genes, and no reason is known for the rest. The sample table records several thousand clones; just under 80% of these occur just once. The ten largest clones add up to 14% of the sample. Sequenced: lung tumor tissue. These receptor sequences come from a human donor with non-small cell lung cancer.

The CDR3 reads CASSRAGGSTDTQYF. DNA for the CDR3: TGTGCCAGCAGCCGGGCGGGGGGTAGCACAGATACGCAGTATTTT. The chain links TRBV5-6 to TRBJ2-3, with 8 nucleotides matching TRBD2. Germline V lookup: CDR1 SGHDT, CDR2 YYEEEE. The CDR3 has 15 amino acids. Germline trimming cut 4 bases from V and 0 bases from J; bases unmatched to any gene: 4.

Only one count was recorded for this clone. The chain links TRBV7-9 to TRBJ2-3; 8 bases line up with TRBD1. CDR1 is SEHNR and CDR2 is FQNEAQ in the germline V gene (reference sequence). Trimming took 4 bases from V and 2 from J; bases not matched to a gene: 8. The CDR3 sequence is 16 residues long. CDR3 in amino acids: CASSSRDRRYTDTQYF. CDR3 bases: TGTGCCAGCAGCTCTCGGGACAGGAGATACACAGATACGCAGTATTTT.

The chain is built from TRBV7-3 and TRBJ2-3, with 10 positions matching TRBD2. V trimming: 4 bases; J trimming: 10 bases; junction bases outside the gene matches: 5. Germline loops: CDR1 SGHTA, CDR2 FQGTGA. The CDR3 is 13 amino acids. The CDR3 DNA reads TGTGCCAGCAGCTCAGGACTAGCGGAGGCGCAGTATTTT. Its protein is CASSSGLAEAQYF.

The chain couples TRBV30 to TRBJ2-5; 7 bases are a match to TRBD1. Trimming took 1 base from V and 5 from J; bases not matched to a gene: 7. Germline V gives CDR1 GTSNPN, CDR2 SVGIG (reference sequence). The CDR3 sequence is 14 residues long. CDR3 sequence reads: CAWSEGQFVETQYF. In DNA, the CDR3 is TGTGCCTGGAGTGAGGGACAGTTCGTTGAGACCCAGTACTTC.

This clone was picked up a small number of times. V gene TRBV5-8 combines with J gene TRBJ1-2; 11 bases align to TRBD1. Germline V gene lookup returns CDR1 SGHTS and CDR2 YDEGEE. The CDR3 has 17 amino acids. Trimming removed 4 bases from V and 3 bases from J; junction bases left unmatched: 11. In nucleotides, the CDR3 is TGTGCCAGCAGCCCAGGGACAGGGGGGACCTCTTACTATGGCTACACCTTC. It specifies CASSPGTGGTSYYGYTF.

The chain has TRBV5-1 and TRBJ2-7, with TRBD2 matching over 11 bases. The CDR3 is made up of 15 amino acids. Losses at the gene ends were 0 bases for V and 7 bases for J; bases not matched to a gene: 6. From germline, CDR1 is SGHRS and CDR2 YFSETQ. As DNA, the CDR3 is TGCGCCAGCAGCTTGGCAACTAGCGGGAGCGGGGAGCAGTACTTC. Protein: CASSLATSGSGEQYF.

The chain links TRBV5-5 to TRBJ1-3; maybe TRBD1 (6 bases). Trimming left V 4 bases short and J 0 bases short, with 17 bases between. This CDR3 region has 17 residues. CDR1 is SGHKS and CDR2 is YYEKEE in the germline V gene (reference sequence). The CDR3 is CASSRSVWDNSGNTIYF. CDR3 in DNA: TGTGCCAGCAGCCGTAGTGTTTGGGACAACTCTGGAAACACCATATATTTT. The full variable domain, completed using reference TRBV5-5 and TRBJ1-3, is DAGVTQSPTHLIKTRGQQVTLRCSPISGHKSVSWYQQVLGQGPQFIFQYYEKEERGRGNFPDRFSARQFPNYSSELNVNALLLGDSALYLCASSRSVWDNSGNTIYFGEGSWLTVV.

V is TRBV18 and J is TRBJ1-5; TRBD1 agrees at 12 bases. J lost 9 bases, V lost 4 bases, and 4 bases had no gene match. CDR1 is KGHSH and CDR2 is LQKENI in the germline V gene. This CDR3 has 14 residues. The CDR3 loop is CASSLGTGGWPQHF. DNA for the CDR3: TGTGCCAGCTCACTTGGGACAGGGGGCTGGCCCCAGCATTTT.

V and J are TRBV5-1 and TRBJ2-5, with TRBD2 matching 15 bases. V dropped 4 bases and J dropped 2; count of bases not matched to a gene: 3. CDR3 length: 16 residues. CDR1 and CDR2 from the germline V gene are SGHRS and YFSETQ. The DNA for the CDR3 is TGCGCCAGCAGCCCTGGACTAGCGGGGGGGCAAGAGACCCAGTACTTC. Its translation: CASSPGLAGGQETQYF.

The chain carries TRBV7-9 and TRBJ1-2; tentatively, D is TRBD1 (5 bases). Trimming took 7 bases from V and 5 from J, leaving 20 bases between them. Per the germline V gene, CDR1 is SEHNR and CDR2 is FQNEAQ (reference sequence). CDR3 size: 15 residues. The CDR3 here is CASTRVSGGSYGYTF. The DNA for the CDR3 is TGTGCCAGCACCCGCGTCTCGGGGGGTTCGTATGGCTACACCTTC.

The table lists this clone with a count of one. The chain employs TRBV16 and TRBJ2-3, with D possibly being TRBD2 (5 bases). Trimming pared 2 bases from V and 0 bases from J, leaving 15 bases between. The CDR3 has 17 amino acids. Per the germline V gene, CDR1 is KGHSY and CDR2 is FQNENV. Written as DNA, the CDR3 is TGTGCCAGCAGCCAAATGGGCCTAGCACTTAGCACAGATACGCAGTATTTT. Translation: CASSQMGLALSTDTQYF.

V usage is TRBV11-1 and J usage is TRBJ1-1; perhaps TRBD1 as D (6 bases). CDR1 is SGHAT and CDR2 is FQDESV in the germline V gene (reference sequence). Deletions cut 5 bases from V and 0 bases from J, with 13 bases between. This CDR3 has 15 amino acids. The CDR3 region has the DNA TGTGCCAGCAGCATACAGGGCGGGTTGAACACTGAAGCTTTCTTT. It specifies CASSIQGGLNTEAFF.

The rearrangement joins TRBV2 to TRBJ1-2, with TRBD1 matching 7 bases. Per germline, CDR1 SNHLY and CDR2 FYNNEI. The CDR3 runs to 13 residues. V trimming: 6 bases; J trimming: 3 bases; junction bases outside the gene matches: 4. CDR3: CASRGQTYYGYTF. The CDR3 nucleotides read TGTGCCAGCAGGGGACAGACCTACTATGGCTACACCTTC.

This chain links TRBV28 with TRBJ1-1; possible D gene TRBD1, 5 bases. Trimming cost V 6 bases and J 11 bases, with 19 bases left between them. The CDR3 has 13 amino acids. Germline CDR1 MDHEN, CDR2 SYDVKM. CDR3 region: CASRRQGGVMAFF. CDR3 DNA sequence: TGTGCCAGCAGGAGGCAGGGAGGTGTAATGGCTTTCTTT.

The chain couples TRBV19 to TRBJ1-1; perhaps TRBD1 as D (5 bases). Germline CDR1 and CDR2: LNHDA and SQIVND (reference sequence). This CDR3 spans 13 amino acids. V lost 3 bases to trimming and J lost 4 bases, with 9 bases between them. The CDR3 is CASSMTVLTEAFF. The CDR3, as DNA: TGTGCCAGTAGTATGACAGTTCTCACTGAAGCTTTCTTT. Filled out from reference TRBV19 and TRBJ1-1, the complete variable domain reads DGGITQSPKYLFRKEGQNVTLSCEQNLNHDAMYWYRQDPGQGLRLIYYSQIVNDFQKGDIAEGYSVSREKKESFPLTVTSAQKNPTAFYLCASSMTVLTEAFFGQGTRLTVV.

CDR3 in amino acids: CASSLGTEETQYF. The CDR3 DNA reads as TGCGCCAGCAGCTTGGGGACAGAAGAGACCCAGTACTTC. The chain employs TRBV5-1 and TRBJ2-5; possible D gene TRBD1, 6 bases. The ends were cut back, 0 bases at V and 3 bases at J, with 6 bases in the middle. This CDR3 is 13 amino acids long. Germline V CDR1 and CDR2: SGHRS, YFSETQ.

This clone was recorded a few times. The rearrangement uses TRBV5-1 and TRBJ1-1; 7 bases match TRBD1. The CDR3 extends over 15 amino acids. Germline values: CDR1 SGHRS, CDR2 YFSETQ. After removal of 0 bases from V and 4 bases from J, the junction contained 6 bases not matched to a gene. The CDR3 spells CASSLGQGSGTEAFF. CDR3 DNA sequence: TGCGCCAGCAGCTTGGGACAGGGTTCGGGCACTGAAGCTTTCTTT.

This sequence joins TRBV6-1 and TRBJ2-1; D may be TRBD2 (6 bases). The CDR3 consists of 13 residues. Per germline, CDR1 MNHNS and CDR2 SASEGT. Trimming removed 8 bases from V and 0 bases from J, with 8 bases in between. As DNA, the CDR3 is TGTGCCAGCGGGACTTTCTCCTACAATGAGCAGTTCTTC. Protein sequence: CASGTFSYNEQFF.